This T cell receptor beta chain came from a study of control samples from healthy donors and cancer patients. V trimming: 5 bases; J trimming: 4 bases; junction bases outside the gene matches: 9. This CDR3 contains 16 residues. CDR1 is SGHAT and CDR2 is FQDESV in the germline V gene (reference sequence). TCRdb keeps only in-frame clones here, not all; method: immunoSEQ multiplex PCR. The sample lists roughly 130,000 clones, 88% seen once, with around 8.2% in the top ten. The rearrangement links TRBV11-1 to TRBJ2-3, with 10 positions matching TRBD2. The sequenced sample was blood. This TCR was sampled from a woman aged 30 to 39 in good health. The CDR3 loop reads CASSMTASGSADTQYF. CDR3 coding DNA: TGTGCCAGCAGCATGACAGCTAGCGGGAGCGCAGATACGCAGTATTTT.